This entry lists 26 T cell receptor beta chains sequenced from one sample in a study of Tregs in tolerant kidney transplant recipients. Assay used: immunoSEQ multiplex PCR; TCRdb lists only in-frame clones, some missing. The sample lists tens of thousands of clones, approximately 98% occurring once. The sample in question was CD4+ T cells from blood, obtained before the transplant. These receptors came from a human donor who received a combined kidney and bone marrow transplant.

V and J are TRBV5-4 and TRBJ2-1; 7 nucleotides line up with TRBD2. The CDR3 length is 15 residues. Trimming cost V 3 bases and J 1 base; bases outside gene matches: 4. CDR1 is SGHNT, CDR2 YYREEE, per germline (reference sequence). The CDR3 spells CASSYPAGSYNEQFF. The CDR3 nucleotides are TGTGCCAGCAGCTATCCAGCGGGGTCCTACAATGAGCAGTTCTTC.

This sequence joins TRBV7-2 and TRBJ2-7; 7 bases line up with TRBD1. Germline V gene data show CDR1 as SGHTA and CDR2 as FQGNSA. The V gene end was trimmed by 5 bases and the J gene end by 6 bases; junction bases not matched to a gene: 7. CDR3 length: 13 residues. CDR3 in amino acids: CASSGTEVGEQYF. CDR3 sequence (DNA): TGTGCCAGCAGCGGGACAGAGGTGGGCGAGCAGTACTTC.

The chain is built from TRBV5-1 and TRBJ1-3, with no clear D. Trimming removed 0 bases at V and 1 base at J, with 5 bases between. Germline CDR1 is SGHRS and CDR2 is YFSETQ. The CDR3 is made up of 14 amino acids. CDR3 in amino acids: CASSLEASGNTIYF. CDR3 nucleotide sequence: TGCGCCAGCAGCTTGGAAGCATCTGGAAACACCATATATTTT. The variable domain in full, with the rest retrieved from reference TRBV5-1 and TRBJ1-3, is KAGVTQTPRYLIKTRGQQVTLSCSPISGHRSVSWYQQTPGQGLQFLFEYFSETQRNKGNFPGRFSGRQFSNSRSEMNVSTLELGDSALYLCASSLEASGNTIYFGEGSWLTVV.

This clone came up once. The chain joins TRBV7-3 to TRBJ1-2; possibly TRBD1 for D (6 bases). This CDR3 is built from 13 residues. Germline lookup yields CDR1 SGHTA and CDR2 FQGTGA. V shed 3 bases and J shed 4 bases, with 9 bases lying between them. CDR3 sequence (DNA): TGTGCCAGCAGCTTCCAGGGGTCCTATGGCTACACCTTC. This encodes CASSFQGSYGYTF.

The V call is TRBV6-6, the J call TRBJ1-5; possibly TRBD1 for D (5 bases). Germline CDR1 and CDR2: MNHNY and SVGAGI (reference sequence). The CDR3 is 14 residues long. With 7 bases removed from V and 4 bases from J, the gap between germline ends came to 14 bases. The CDR3 DNA follows: TGTGCCAGCACTAGACAGCCTTTTAATCAGCCCCAGCATTTT. Protein product: CASTRQPFNQPQHF.

CDR3 sequence reads: CAISDLGLANSYEQYF. In nucleotides, the CDR3 is TGTGCCATCAGTGACCTTGGACTAGCGAATTCCTACGAGCAGTACTTC. The chain combines TRBV10-3 with TRBJ2-7; 9 bases map to TRBD2. Losses at the gene ends were 3 bases for V and 1 base for J; bases not matched to a gene: 7. Germline V lookup: CDR1 ENHRY, CDR2 SYGVKD. The CDR3 runs 16 residues.

The chain couples TRBV5-5 to TRBJ2-3; D remains unclear. There are 16 residues in the CDR3. Germline loops: CDR1 SGHKS, CDR2 YYEKEE (reference sequence). V was trimmed by 0 bases and J by 0 bases, leaving 11 bases between them. As DNA, the CDR3 is TGTGCCAGCAGCTTGGGATTGCGGTTTAGCACAGATACGCAGTATTTT. Its protein is CASSLGLRFSTDTQYF.

The rearrangement links TRBV19 to TRBJ1-5; D remains unclear. This CDR3 has 14 amino acids. Trimming left V 9 bases short and J 3 bases short, with 15 bases between. Per the germline V gene, CDR1 is LNHDA and CDR2 is SQIVND (reference sequence). The DNA of the CDR3 is TGTGCCAGCCCCTCGGCGGTCCTCAATCAGCCCCAGCATTTT. It yields the protein CASPSAVLNQPQHF.

CDR3 bases: TGTGCCATCAGACTCGGACTAGCGGGAGGACCTCGTAGCACAGATACGCAGTATTTT. Translating it yields CAIRLGLAGGPRSTDTQYF. The V call is TRBV10-3, the J call TRBJ2-3; TRBD2 agrees at 14 bases. The J segment lost 0 bases and the V segment lost 6 bases, leaving 11 bases of the junction unmatched. Germline V CDR1 and CDR2: ENHRY, SYGVKD. This CDR3 spans 19 amino acids.

The chain couples TRBV9 to TRBJ1-2, with 7 bases aligning to TRBD1. CDR3 length: 15 amino acids. The V gene end was trimmed by 4 bases and the J gene end by 1 base; junction bases not matched to a gene: 7. CDR1 and CDR2 (germline): SGDLS, YYNGEE. The CDR3 here is CASSLGTEINYGYTF. DNA for the CDR3: TGTGCCAGCAGCCTGGGGACAGAGATTAACTATGGCTACACCTTC.

The chain joins TRBV28 to TRBJ1-5, with 9 nucleotides matching TRBD1. The CDR3 runs 16 residues. Germline loops: CDR1 MDHEN, CDR2 SYDVKM. V was clipped by 1 base and J by 7 bases; unmatched bases: 8. CDR3 DNA sequence: TGTGCCAGCAGTTTATCCGGACAGGGGAGAGGGCAGCCCCAGCATTTT. Translated, it gives CASSLSGQGRGQPQHF.

This clone was observed a single time. The V gene is TRBV19, the J gene TRBJ2-5; 7 bases are a match to TRBD2. Germline loops: CDR1 LNHDA, CDR2 SQIVND (reference sequence). The CDR3 covers 13 residues. V trimming: 5 bases; J trimming: 4 bases; junction bases outside the gene matches: 4. The CDR3 DNA reads TGTGCCAGTAGTTGGACTAGTCGAGAGACCCAGTACTTC. Its translation is CASSWTSRETQYF. Filled out from reference TRBV19 and TRBJ2-5, the complete variable domain reads DGGITQSPKYLFRKEGQNVTLSCEQNLNHDAMYWYRQDPGQGLRLIYYSQIVNDFQKGDIAEGYSVSREKKESFPLTVTSAQKNPTAFYLCASSWTSRETQYFGPGTRLLVL.

The V gene is TRBV30, the J gene TRBJ2-4; 9 bases align to TRBD1. The V gene end was trimmed by 3 bases and the J gene end by 2 bases; junction bases not matched to a gene: 2. The CDR3 length is 14 residues. Germline V gene data show CDR1 as GTSNPN and CDR2 as SVGIG (reference sequence). The CDR3 nucleotides read TGTGCCTGGAGCGACAGGGGGTCCAAAAACATTCAGTACTTC. Protein product: CAWSDRGSKNIQYF.

This clone was detected once. The chain recombines TRBV29-1 with TRBJ2-3, with TRBD2 matching 8 bases. The CDR3 consists of 14 residues. Unmatched junction bases numbered 5, after V lost 6 bases and J lost 0 bases. Germline V gene sequence: CDR1 SQVTM, CDR2 ANQGSEA. The CDR3 coding sequence is TGCAGCGTGACCCCTAGCGGGAGCACAGATACGCAGTATTTT. Translating gives CSVTPSGSTDTQYF.

A single count supports this clone. The rearrangement links TRBV2 to TRBJ1-5, with unresolved D. The CDR3 totals 13 residues. The germline CDR1 and CDR2 sequences are SNHLY and FYNNEI. V was cut by 5 bases and J by 5 bases, with 10 bases left in between. In DNA, the CDR3 is TGTGCCAGCAGTCAATGGGAGGATCAGCCCCAGCATTTT. Encoded protein: CASSQWEDQPQHF. Complete variable domain (other parts from reference TRBV2 and TRBJ1-5): EPEVTQTPSHQVTQMGQEVILRCVPISNHLYFYWYRQILGQKVEFLVSFYNNEISEKSEIFDDQFSVERPDGSNFTLKIRSTKLEDSAMYFCASSQWEDQPQHFGDGTRLSIL.

The J gene is TRBJ1-2, the V gene TRBV6-1; D uncertain. V lost 0 bases and J lost 5, with 13 bases in between. This CDR3 has 15 amino acids. Germline assignment: CDR1 MNHNS and CDR2 SASEGT. DNA for the CDR3: TGTGCCAGCAGTGAAGCCCCGGGGAGGGTGTATGGCTACACCTTC. It translates to CASSEAPGRVYGYTF.

The rearrangement uses TRBV11-3 and TRBJ1-2, with D uncertain. Trimming pared 4 bases from V and 4 bases from J, leaving 13 bases between. The CDR3 is 14 residues long. Germline CDR1 is SGHNT and CDR2 is YENEEA. CDR3: CASSSTGEGYGYTF. In DNA form, the CDR3 reads TGTGCCAGCAGCTCGACCGGAGAGGGCTATGGCTACACCTTC. The full variable domain, with the rest looked up from reference TRBV11-3 and TRBJ1-2, is EAGVVQSPRYKIIEKKQPVAFWCNPISGHNTLYWYLQNLGQGPELLIRYENEEAVDDSQLPKDRFSAERLKGVDSTLKIQPAELGDSAVYLCASSSTGEGYGYTFGSGTRLTVV.

This clone was seen once. This chain connects TRBV11-3 to TRBJ1-1; D is uncertain. CDR1 and CDR2 (germline): SGHNT, YENEEA. This CDR3 has 14 amino acids. Trimming shortened V by 0 bases and J by 1 base, and 6 bases separated the two germline ends. The CDR3 is CASSLDGGNTEAFF. For the CDR3, the DNA is TGTGCCAGCAGCTTAGACGGCGGGAACACTGAAGCTTTCTTT.

This chain joins TRBV27 and TRBJ2-7; 9 positions match TRBD1. This CDR3 is 15 amino acids long. Trimming at V came to 6 bases and at J to 0 bases, leaving 6 bases not matched to a gene. Looked up from germline, CDR1 is MNHEY and CDR2 is SMNVEV (reference sequence). CDR3 in DNA: TGTGCCAGCAGCTTTGACAGGGGGAGCTCCTACGAGCAGTACTTC. Encoded protein: CASSFDRGSSYEQYF.

The rearrangement joins TRBV7-9 to TRBJ2-2, with D perhaps TRBD2 (6 bases). CDR3 length equals 15 residues. Trimming took 7 bases from V and 0 from J, leaving 12 bases between them. Germline CDR1 reads SEHNR; CDR2 reads FQNEAQ (reference sequence). The DNA for the CDR3 is TGTGCCAGCAAAGCGGGTTTGCCGAACACCGGGGAGCTGTTTTTT. Protein: CASKAGLPNTGELFF.

This sequence joins TRBV10-3 and TRBJ1-2; D perhaps matches TRBD1 (6 bases). Deletions cut 6 bases from V and 0 bases from J, with 14 bases between. The CDR3 runs 15 residues. Germline V gives CDR1 ENHRY, CDR2 SYGVKD. CDR3 sequence (DNA): TGTGCCATCAGCGAGGACAGCTCCGCTAACTATGGCTACACCTTC. Its protein product is CAISEDSSANYGYTF.

The V gene is TRBV18, the J gene TRBJ1-1; TRBD1 agrees at 10 bases. The CDR3 runs 17 residues. Germline values: CDR1 KGHSH, CDR2 LQKENI. The ends lost 3 bases at V and 5 bases at J; junction bases unmatched: 12. The CDR3 DNA follows: TGTGCCAGCTCACCTCGTAACCCGGGACAGGGGCTGACTGAAGCTTTCTTT. Residues: CASSPRNPGQGLTEAFF. The full variable domain, its missing parts supplied by reference TRBV18 and TRBJ1-1, is NAGVMQNPRHLVRRRGQEARLRCSPMKGHSHVYWYRQLPEEGLKFMVYLQKENIIDESGMPKERFSAEFPKEGPSILRIQQVVRGDSAAYFCASSPRNPGQGLTEAFFGQGTRLTVV.

The chain links TRBV11-3 to TRBJ2-3; 8 bases are a match to TRBD2. V trimming: 4 bases; J trimming: 4 bases; junction bases outside the gene matches: 7. Germline V gives CDR1 SGHNT, CDR2 YENEEA. This CDR3 has 15 amino acids. The CDR3 DNA follows: TGTGCCAGCAGCTACGCGGGAGCGGGGGCAGATACGCAGTATTTT. Amino acid sequence: CASSYAGAGADTQYF.

The gene calls are TRBV25-1 and TRBJ2-1; D gene unclear. This CDR3 region has 14 residues. With 6 bases removed from V and 7 bases from J, the gap between germline ends came to 16 bases. Looked up from germline, CDR1 is MGHDK and CDR2 is SYGVNS. The CDR3 DNA reads as TGTGCCAGCAGCCCCACAGTGTTAAGGAATGAGCAGTTCTTC. As protein: CASSPTVLRNEQFF.

The chain's CDR3 is CASSSRGNTGELFF. DNA for the CDR3: TGTGCCAGTAGTAGCAGGGGGAACACCGGGGAGCTGTTTTTT. The V call is TRBV19, the J call TRBJ2-2; weak D call: TRBD1 (6 bases). Trimming left V 4 bases short and J 1 base short, with 7 bases between. The V gene's germline CDR1 is LNHDA and CDR2 SQIVND (reference sequence). The CDR3 runs to 14 residues.

The J gene is TRBJ2-3, the V gene TRBV7-2, with a tentative D call TRBD2 (5 bases). Germline-derived CDR1 and CDR2 are SGHTA and FQGNSA. Trimming removed 6 bases at V and 3 bases at J, with 13 bases between. CDR3 length equals 14 residues. The CDR3 DNA is TGTGCCAGCAGAATCGGAACTAGGACAGATACGCAGTATTTT. As protein: CASRIGTRTDTQYF.